The rows below give T cell receptor beta chains drawn from one sample of a study of CD8+CD57+ T cells in acquired aplastic anemia. TCRdb redid the calling of the reads with MiXCR, one entry per CDR3 protein. The sample includes some 150,000 distinct CDR3 sequences, around two fifths of them seen just once. Material: sorted CD4+, CD8+, or CD8+CD57+ T cells (not recorded which) from PBMCs. The source is a human donor in good health, serving as a control. Each CDR3 is given with its conserved first and last residue. A D gene is named only where the DNA matches it firmly. Clone size is not always given. Where it is, it says once, few, many or a class for expanded clones.

DNA	CDR3	size	V	J	D
TGTGCCAGCAGTGTCGGTGGGGCACGCTATGGCTACACCTTC	CASSVGGARYGYTF	many	TRBV12-3/TRBV12-4	TRBJ1-2	NA
TGCGCCAGCAGCTTGGGGGGGTTAGAACAGCCCCAGCATTTT	CASSLGGLEQPQHF	many	TRBV5-1	TRBJ1-5	NA
TGTGCCAGTAGTATCGCACAGGGACTCACTGAAGCTTTCTTT	CASSIAQGLTEAFF	NA	TRBV19	TRBJ1-1	NA
TGTGCCCACGAGGGACAGAACTATGGCTACACCTTC	CAHEGQNYGYTF	few	TRBV10-3	TRBJ1-2	TRBD1
TGTGCCAGCAGCTTAACGGGCTGGGAGACCCAGTACTTC	CASSLTGWETQYF	NA	TRBV11-2	TRBJ2-5	NA
TGTGCCAGCAGTTTGGGCCCGAGTATGCCCTACGAGCAGTACTTC	CASSLGPSMPYEQYF	NA	TRBV5-6	TRBJ2-7	NA
TGTGCCACCAGCAGAGATCGGGACAGGGGCTATGGCTACACCTTC	CATSRDRDRGYGYTF	NA	TRBV15	TRBJ1-2	TRBD1
TGCAGTGCTAGGGGCGGGAGCATCTCCTACAATGAGCAGTTCTTC	CSARGGSISYNEQFF	many	TRBV20-1	TRBJ2-1	TRBD2
TGTGCCAGCAGCCACATAAGGGACCGGGGCACTGAAGCTTTCTTT	CASSHIRDRGTEAFF	many	TRBV14	TRBJ1-1	NA
TGTGCCAGCTCCCCCGGGGGCCTGCTCGAAAAACTGTTTTTT	CASSPGGLLEKLFF	many	TRBV19	TRBJ1-4	NA
TGTGCCAGCAGTTATGGGAATGAGAATTCACCCCTCCACTTT	CASSYGNENSPLHF	many	TRBV6-5	TRBJ1-6	NA
TGCGCCAGCAGCCAAGGACAGGGTACTAATGAAAAACTGTTTTTT	CASSQGQGTNEKLFF	many	TRBV4-1	TRBJ1-4	TRBD1
TGTGCCAGCAGCCGACTAGCGGGGGGAGAGGAGACCCAGTACTTC	CASSRLAGGEETQYF	NA	TRBV7-2	TRBJ2-5	TRBD2
TGTGCCAGCAGGTCGGGACTAGCTGCGCAGTATTTT	CASRSGLAAQYF	NA	TRBV11-2	TRBJ2-3	TRBD2
TGTGCCATCAGTGAGTCGACTTCAGATAACTATGGCTACACCTTC	CAISESTSDNYGYTF	NA	TRBV10-3	TRBJ1-2	NA
TGTGCCAGCAGTGAATACGTACTCTGGGGGGACTATGGCTACACCTTC	CASSEYVLWGDYGYTF	NA	TRBV6-1	TRBJ1-2	NA
TGTGCCATCAGTGACCCAAGGGGACAGGCTCAAGAGACCCAGTACTTC	CAISDPRGQAQETQYF	many	TRBV10-3	TRBJ2-5	TRBD1
TGTGCCAGCAGCCGGGACAGGGGCACAGATACGCAGTATTTT	CASSRDRGTDTQYF	many	TRBV6-5	TRBJ2-3	TRBD1
TGTGCCTCGTCGGGACAGGGTGTATGGTTCTTT	CASSGQGVWFF	many	TRBV30	TRBJ1-1	TRBD1
TGTGCCAGCAGCTTTCGGTCAGGGGGCTATCAGCCCCAGCATTTT	CASSFRSGGYQPQHF	NA	TRBV7-2	TRBJ1-5	TRBD1
TGTGCCACCAGCAGAGATTCGGGGGTATCCGCTTACACCTTC	CATSRDSGVSAYTF	NA	TRBV15	TRBJ1-2	NA
TGTGCCAGTAGTAGGCAGGGAGGGCTGTTTTTT	CASSRQGGLFF	few	TRBV19	TRBJ2-2	NA
TGTGCCAGTCGGACAGGGAGTCATAATTCACCCCTCCACTTT	CASRTGSHNSPLHF	NA	TRBV2	TRBJ1-6	TRBD1
TGCAGTGCTTACAGGGAAAATAATTCACCCCTCCACTTT	CSAYRENNSPLHF	many	TRBV20-1	TRBJ1-6	NA
TGTGCCAGCAGCTTAGTCGGCCTCCGGTCCTGGTTCAATCAGCCCCAGCATTTT	CASSLVGLRSWFNQPQHF	NA	TRBV11-2	TRBJ1-5	NA
TGTGCCAGCTCACTTAAGGGACAGGGAGACTCACCCCTCCACTTT	CASSLKGQGDSPLHF	many	TRBV18	TRBJ1-6	TRBD1
TGTGCCAGCAGCCAAGATTCTAGCGGGGGACCTAGCACAGATACGCAGTATTTT	CASSQDSSGGPSTDTQYF	many	TRBV4-2	TRBJ2-3	TRBD2
TGCAGTGCTGAGGGACTAGCGGGAGCCTTTGGGAACAATGAGCAGTTCTTC	CSAEGLAGAFGNNEQFF	many	TRBV20-1	TRBJ2-1	TRBD2
TGTGCCAGCAGTGAAGCTGAAGGGGGCGCAGATACGCAGTATTTT	CASSEAEGGADTQYF	NA	TRBV2	TRBJ2-3	TRBD1
TGTGCCAGCTCACCTATACTAGCGGATACGCAGTATTTT	CASSPILADTQYF	NA	TRBV18	TRBJ2-3	TRBD2
TGCAGCGTTGAATTGGTCAGCCGAGTCGTTAACTATGGCTACACCTTC	CSVELVSRVVNYGYTF	many	TRBV29-1	TRBJ1-2	NA
TGTGCCAGCAGCTCAAGGGACAACAAGAACACTGAAGCTTTCTTT	CASSSRDNKNTEAFF	NA	TRBV11-3	TRBJ1-1	NA
TGTGCCAGCAGTTCTAGTCGAGGGGGCCTTCCCCCAACAGATACGCAGTATTTT	CASSSSRGGLPPTDTQYF	many	TRBV12-3/TRBV12-4	TRBJ2-3	TRBD1
TGCGCCAGCAGGCACAGGGGCCAGCCGTCTTATAACTATGGCTACACCTTC	CASRHRGQPSYNYGYTF	many	TRBV10-2	TRBJ1-2	TRBD1
TGTGCCAGCAGCTTATCGAATCAGCCCCAGCATTTT	CASSLSNQPQHF	many	TRBV7-2	TRBJ1-5	NA
TGTGCCAGCAGCCGGGGGGGATCGGCAGATACGCAGTATTTT	CASSRGGSADTQYF	once	TRBV12-3/TRBV12-4	TRBJ2-3	TRBD2
TGCAGCGCTTTCGGGGTTAACTATGGCTACACCTTC	CSAFGVNYGYTF	many	TRBV29-1	TRBJ1-2	NA
TGTGCCAGCAGCCAGGGTTTCGGGAACACTGAAGCTTTCTTT	CASSQGFGNTEAFF	many	TRBV11-2	TRBJ1-1	NA
TGCAGTGCTAGAAAAGGGACAGCAACTTATACAGATACGCAGTATTTT	CSARKGTATYTDTQYF	NA	TRBV20-1	TRBJ2-3	TRBD1
TGTGCCAGCAGCTACACTTGGACTGAAGCTTTCTTT	CASSYTWTEAFF	NA	TRBV7-9	TRBJ1-1	NA
TGTGCCAGCAGCTTATCGAGGGGTACGGCGGAGACCCAGTACTTC	CASSLSRGTAETQYF	NA	TRBV7-3	TRBJ2-5	NA
TGTGCCAGCTCAGGCCAGGGCAACTATGGCTACACCTTC	CASSGQGNYGYTF	few	TRBV18	TRBJ1-2	NA